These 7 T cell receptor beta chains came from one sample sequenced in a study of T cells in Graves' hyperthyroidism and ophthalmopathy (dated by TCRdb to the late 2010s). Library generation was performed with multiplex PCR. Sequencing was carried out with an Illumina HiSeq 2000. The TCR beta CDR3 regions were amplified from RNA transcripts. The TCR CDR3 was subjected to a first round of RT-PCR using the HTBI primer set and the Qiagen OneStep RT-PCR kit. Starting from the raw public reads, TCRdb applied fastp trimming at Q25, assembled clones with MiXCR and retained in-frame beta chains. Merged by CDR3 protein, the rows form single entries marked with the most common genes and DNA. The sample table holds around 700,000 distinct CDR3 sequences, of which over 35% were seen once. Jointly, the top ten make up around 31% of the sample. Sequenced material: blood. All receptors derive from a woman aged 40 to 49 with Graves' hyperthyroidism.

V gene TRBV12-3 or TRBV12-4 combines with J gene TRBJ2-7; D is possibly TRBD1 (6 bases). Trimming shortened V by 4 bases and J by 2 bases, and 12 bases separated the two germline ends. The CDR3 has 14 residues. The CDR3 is CASSSYRETYEQYF. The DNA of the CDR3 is TGTGCCAGCAGTTCGTACAGGGAGACCTACGAGCAGTACTTC.

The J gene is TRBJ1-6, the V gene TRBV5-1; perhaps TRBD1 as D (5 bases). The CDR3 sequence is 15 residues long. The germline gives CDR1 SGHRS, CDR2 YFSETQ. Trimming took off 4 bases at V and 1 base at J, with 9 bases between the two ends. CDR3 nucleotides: TGCGCCAGCAGCGTTCGACAGTCCTATAATTCACCCCTCCACTTT. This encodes CASSVRQSYNSPLHF.

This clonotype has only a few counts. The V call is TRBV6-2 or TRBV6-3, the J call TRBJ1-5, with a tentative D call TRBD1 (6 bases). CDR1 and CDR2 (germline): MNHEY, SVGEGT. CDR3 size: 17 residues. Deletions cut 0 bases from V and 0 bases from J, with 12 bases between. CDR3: CASSYSDSLDSNQPQHF. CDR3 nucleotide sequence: TGTGCCAGCAGTTACTCGGACAGCCTGGATAGCAATCAGCCCCAGCATTTT.

This CDR3 reads CASSRRDRGSGELFF. The CDR3, as DNA: TGTGCCAGCAGCCGCCGGGACAGGGGATCCGGGGAGCTGTTTTTT. The chain employs TRBV14 and TRBJ2-2; 10 bases match TRBD1. Germline CDR1 and CDR2: SGHDN and FVKESK. The CDR3 runs 15 residues. After removal of 4 bases from V and 6 bases from J, the junction contained 5 bases not matched to a gene. Complete variable domain (other parts from reference TRBV14 and TRBJ2-2): EAGVTQFPSHSVIEKGQTVTLRCDPISGHDNLYWYRRVMGKEIKFLLHFVKESKQDESGMPNNRFLAERTGGTYSTLKVQPAELEDSGVYFCASSRRDRGSGELFFGEGSRLTVL.

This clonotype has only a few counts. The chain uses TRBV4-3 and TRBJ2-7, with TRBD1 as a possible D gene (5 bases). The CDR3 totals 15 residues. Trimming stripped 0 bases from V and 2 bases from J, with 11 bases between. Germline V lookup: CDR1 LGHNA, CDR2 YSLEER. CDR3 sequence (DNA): TGCGCCAGCAGCCAAGAGCGGTGGGGCGCCTACGAGCAGTACTTC. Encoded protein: CASSQERWGAYEQYF.

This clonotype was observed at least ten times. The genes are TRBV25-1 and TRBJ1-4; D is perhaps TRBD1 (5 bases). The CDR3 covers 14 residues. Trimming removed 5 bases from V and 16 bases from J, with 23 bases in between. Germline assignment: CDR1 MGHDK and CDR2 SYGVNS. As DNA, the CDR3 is TGTGCCAGCAGTTCTCTAACTGCCCTGGCAGGGCAGTTTTTT. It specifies CASSSLTALAGQFF.

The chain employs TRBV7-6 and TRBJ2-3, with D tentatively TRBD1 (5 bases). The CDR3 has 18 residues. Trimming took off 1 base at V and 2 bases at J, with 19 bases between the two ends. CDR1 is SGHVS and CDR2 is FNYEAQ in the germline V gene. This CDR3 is CASSLEGSATSNTDTQYF. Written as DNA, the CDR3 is TGTGCCAGCAGCTTAGAGGGGTCGGCCACCAGTAACACAGATACGCAGTATTTT.